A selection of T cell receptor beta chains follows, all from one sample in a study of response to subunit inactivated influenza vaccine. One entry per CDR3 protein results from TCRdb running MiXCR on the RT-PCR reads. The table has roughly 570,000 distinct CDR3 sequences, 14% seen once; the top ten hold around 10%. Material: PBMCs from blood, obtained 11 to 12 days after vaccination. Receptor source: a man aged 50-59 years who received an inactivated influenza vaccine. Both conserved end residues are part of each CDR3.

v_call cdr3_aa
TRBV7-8 CASSLVRAPDTQYF
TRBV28 CASSLTDRGQYEQYF
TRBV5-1 CASSSGLAIDEQFF
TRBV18 CASSLGLADAYEQYF
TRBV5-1 CASSRAGTERNYEQYF
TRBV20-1 CSARYSGAEQFF
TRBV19 CASSKQGKGAKNIQYF
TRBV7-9 CASSRGRGDNEQFF
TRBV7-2 CASSLGRFSGNTIYF
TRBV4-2 CASSQGGGQETQYF
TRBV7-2 CASSFTGTGIYNEQFF
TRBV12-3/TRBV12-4 CASSTTVGYGYTF
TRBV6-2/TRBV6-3 CASSRDRKNTGELFF
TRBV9 CASSVTDSSGEKLFF
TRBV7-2 CASSTNKGARVDEQYF
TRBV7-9 CASSFLFTDTQYF
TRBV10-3 CAISSTPGLAGANEQFF
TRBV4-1 CASSRGTGRLNTEAFF
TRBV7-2 CASSLRPGGDTQYF
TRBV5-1 CASSFPNSNTEAFF
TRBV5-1 CASKDGGTDTQYF
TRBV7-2 CASSPLGRGNEQFF
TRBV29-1 CSESTGIGAFF
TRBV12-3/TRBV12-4 CASILGAGVGNEQFF
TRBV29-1 CSVEGANEQYF
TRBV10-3 CAISETSGELYNEQFF
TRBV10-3 CAISAGDGNQPQHF
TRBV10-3 CAISEGGIASNQPQHF
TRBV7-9 CASSYGRLEQYF
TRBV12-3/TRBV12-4 CASRGGILTYEQYF
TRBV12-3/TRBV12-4 CASSLAGREYGSQF
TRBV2 CASSERDRAHYGYTF
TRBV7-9 CASSPMGFNEKLFF
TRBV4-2 CASCQDWGSQPQHF
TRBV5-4 CASSLVTGGFGELFF
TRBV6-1 CASSRHHGGTDTQYF
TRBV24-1 CATSELAGRGEQFF
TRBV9 CASSPPTGNNSPLHF
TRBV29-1 CSVEGTRSTYNEQFF
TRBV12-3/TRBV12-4 CASSLGTRSGANVLTF
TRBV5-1 CASKEGEYNSPLHF
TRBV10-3 CAIRRHWEGEAFF
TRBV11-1 CASSSTGLRGLARGEQFF
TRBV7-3 CASSEVGNEQFF
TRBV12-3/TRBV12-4 CASSWGSGTGELFF
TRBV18 CASLAGLEETQYF
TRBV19 CASSEDRRVYGYTF
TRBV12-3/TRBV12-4 CASSLTASTNEKLFF
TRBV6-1 CASSERGETQYF
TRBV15 CATSSPRSGSYNEQFF